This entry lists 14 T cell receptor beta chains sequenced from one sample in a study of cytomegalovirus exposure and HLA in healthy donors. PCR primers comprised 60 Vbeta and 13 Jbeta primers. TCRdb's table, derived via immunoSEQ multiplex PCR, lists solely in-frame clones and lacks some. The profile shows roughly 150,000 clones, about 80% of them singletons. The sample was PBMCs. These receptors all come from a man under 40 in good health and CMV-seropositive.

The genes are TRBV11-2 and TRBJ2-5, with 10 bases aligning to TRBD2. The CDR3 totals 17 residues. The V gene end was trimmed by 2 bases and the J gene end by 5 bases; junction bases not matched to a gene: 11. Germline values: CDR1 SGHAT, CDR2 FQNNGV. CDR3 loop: CASSLFLAGEVGETQYF. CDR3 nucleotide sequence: TGTGCCAGCAGCTTATTTCTAGCGGGAGAGGTGGGGGAGACCCAGTACTTC.

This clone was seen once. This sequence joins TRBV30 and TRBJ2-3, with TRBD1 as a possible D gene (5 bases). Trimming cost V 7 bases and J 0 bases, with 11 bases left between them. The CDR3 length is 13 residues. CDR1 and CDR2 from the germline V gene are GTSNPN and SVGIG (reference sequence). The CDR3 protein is CALTVPSTDTQYF. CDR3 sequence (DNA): TGTGCCTTGACAGTCCCTAGCACAGATACGCAGTATTTT.

In DNA form, the CDR3 reads TGTGCCAGCAGTCCAGATGGGACTAGAAAAGAGCAGTACTTC. This translates into CASSPDGTRKEQYF. The chain has TRBV28 and TRBJ2-5; 8 positions agree with TRBD2. The CDR3 is made up of 14 amino acids. Germline lookup yields CDR1 MDHEN and CDR2 SYDVKM. The junction had 13 bases not matched to a gene; V was cut back by 5 bases and J by 11 bases.

CDR3 sequence (DNA): TGCAGCGTTCCCCTTAGAGGAGGTGAAGCTTTCTTT. Its translation is CSVPLRGGEAFF. The chain couples TRBV29-1 to TRBJ1-1, with D unclear. Germline V lookup: CDR1 SQVTM, CDR2 ANQGSEA. V was trimmed by 5 bases and J by 7 bases, leaving 14 bases between them. The CDR3 has 12 amino acids.

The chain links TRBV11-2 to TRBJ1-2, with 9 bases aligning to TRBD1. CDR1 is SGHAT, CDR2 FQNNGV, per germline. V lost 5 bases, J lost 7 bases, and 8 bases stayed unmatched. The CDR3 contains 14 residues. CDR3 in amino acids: CASSVRGDRAGYTF. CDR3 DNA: TGTGCCAGCAGCGTTAGGGGGGACAGGGCTGGCTACACCTTC.

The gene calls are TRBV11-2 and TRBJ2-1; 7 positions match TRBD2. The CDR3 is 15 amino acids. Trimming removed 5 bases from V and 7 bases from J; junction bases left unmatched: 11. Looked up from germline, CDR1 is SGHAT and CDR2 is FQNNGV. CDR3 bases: TGTGCCAGCAGCCTTAGGGGAGGGATTGGAAATGAGCAGTTCTTC. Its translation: CASSLRGGIGNEQFF.

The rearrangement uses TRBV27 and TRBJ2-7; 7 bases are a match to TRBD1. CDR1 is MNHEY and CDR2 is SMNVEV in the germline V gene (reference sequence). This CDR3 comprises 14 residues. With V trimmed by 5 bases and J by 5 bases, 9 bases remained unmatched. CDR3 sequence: CASSTRQGFNEQYF. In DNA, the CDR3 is TGTGCCAGCAGTACACGACAGGGTTTCAACGAGCAGTACTTC.

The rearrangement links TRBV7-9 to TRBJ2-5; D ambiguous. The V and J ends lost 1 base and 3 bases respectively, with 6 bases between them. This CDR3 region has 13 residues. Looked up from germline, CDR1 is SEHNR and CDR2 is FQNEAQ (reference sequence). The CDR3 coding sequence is TGTGCCAGCAGCTTAGTGGCGGAAGAGACCCAGTACTTC. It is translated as CASSLVAEETQYF. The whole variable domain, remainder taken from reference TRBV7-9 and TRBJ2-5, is DTGVSQNPRHKITKRGQNVTFRCDPISEHNRLYWYRQTLGQGPEFLTYFQNEAQLEKSRLLSDRFSAERPKGSFSTLEIQRTEQGDSAMYLCASSLVAEETQYFGPGTRLLVL.

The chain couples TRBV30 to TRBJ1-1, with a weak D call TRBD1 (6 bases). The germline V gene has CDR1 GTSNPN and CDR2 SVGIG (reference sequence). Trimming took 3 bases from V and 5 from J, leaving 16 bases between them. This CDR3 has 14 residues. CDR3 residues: CAWSVLRGGTEAFF. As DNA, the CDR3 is TGTGCCTGGAGCGTCCTCAGGGGAGGGACTGAAGCTTTCTTT. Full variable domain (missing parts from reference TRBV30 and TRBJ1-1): SQTIHQWPATLVQPVGSPLSLECTVEGTSNPNLYWYRQAAGRGLQLLFYSVGIGQISSEVPQNLSASRPQDRQFILSSKKLLLSDSGFYLCAWSVLRGGTEAFFGQGTRLTVV.

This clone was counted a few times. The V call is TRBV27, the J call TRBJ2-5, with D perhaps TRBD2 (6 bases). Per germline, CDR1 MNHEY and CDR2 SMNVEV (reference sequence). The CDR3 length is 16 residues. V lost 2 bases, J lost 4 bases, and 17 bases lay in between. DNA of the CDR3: TGTGCCAGCAGTTTAGGGGCTTGGACTACCCGAGAGACCCAGTACTTC. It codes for CASSLGAWTTRETQYF.

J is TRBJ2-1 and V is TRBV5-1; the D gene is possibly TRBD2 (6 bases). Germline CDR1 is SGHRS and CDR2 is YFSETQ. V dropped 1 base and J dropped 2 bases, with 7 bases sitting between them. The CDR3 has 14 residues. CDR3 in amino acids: CASSLLAAYNEQFF. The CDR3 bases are TGCGCCAGCAGCTTGTTAGCGGCCTACAATGAGCAGTTCTTC.

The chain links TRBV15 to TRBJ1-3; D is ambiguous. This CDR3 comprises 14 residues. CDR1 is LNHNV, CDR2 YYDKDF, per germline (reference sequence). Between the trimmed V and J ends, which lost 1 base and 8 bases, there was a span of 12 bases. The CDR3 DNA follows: TGTGCCACCAGCAGAGGGGGAGTCGGCGACACCATATATTTT. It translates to CATSRGGVGDTIYF.

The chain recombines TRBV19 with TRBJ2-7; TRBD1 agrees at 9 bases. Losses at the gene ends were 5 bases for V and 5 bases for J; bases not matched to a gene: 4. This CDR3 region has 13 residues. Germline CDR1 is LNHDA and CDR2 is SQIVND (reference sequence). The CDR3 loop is CASSRDRDDEQYF. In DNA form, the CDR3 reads TGTGCCAGTAGTCGGGACAGGGATGACGAGCAGTACTTC. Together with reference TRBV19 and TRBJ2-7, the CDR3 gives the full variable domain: DGGITQSPKYLFRKEGQNVTLSCEQNLNHDAMYWYRQDPGQGLRLIYYSQIVNDFQKGDIAEGYSVSREKKESFPLTVTSAQKNPTAFYLCASSRDRDDEQYFGPGTRLTVT.

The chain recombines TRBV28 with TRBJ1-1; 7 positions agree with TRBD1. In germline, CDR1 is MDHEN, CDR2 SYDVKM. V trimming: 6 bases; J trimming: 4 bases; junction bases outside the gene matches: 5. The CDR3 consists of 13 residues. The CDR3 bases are TGTGCCAGCAGGTTGGACAGGAGCACTGAAGCTTTCTTT. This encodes CASRLDRSTEAFF.